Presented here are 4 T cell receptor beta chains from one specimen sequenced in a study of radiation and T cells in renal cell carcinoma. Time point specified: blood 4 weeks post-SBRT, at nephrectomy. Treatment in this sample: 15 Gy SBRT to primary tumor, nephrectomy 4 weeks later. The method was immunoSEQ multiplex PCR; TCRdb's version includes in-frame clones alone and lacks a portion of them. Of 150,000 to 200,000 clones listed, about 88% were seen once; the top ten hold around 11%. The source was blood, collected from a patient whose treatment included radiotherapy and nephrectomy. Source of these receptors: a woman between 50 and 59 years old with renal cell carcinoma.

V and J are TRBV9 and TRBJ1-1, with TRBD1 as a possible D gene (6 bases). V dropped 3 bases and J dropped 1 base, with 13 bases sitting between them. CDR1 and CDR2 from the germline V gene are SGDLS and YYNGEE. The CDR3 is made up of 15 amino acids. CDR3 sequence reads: CASSANQGSNTEAFF. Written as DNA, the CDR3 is TGTGCCAGCAGCGCGAATCAGGGGTCGAACACTGAAGCTTTCTTT.

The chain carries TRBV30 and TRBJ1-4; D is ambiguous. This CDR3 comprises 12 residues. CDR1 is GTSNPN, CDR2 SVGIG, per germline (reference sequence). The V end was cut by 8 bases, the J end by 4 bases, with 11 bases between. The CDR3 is CAGKVGNEKLFF. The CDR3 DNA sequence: TGTGCCGGCAAAGTCGGTAATGAAAAACTGTTTTTT.

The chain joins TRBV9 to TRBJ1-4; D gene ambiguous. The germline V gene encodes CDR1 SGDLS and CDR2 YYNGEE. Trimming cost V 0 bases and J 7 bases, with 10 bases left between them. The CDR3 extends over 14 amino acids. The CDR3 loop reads CASSVDEYSEKLFF. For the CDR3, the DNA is TGTGCCAGCAGCGTAGATGAGTACAGTGAAAAACTGTTTTTT.

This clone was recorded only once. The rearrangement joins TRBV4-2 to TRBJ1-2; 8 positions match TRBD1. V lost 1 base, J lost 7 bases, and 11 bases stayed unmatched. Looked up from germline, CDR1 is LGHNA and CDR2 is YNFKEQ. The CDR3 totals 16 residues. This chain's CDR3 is CASSQANPGGAPGYTF. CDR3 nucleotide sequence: TGTGCCAGCAGCCAAGCGAACCCAGGGGGCGCGCCTGGCTACACCTTC.